The 5 T cell receptor beta chains below come from one sample, sequenced in a study of cytomegalovirus exposure and HLA in healthy donors. PCR used 60 Vbeta primers and 13 Jbeta primers. Generated by immunoSEQ multiplex PCR, the TCRdb table keeps only in-frame clones and is missing some. This table holds about 120,000 clones, 75% to 85% found once. The sample comprised PBMCs. Receptors originate from a woman aged 45-65 years in good health and CMV-seropositive.

This chain links TRBV27 with TRBJ2-1; D gene uncertain. Trimming removed 5 bases at V and 8 bases at J, with 13 bases between. This CDR3 spans 13 amino acids. Germline V gene sequence: CDR1 MNHEY, CDR2 SMNVEV (reference sequence). CDR3 sequence: CASSVIPFDEQFF. CDR3 nucleotide sequence: TGTGCCAGCAGTGTTATCCCCTTCGATGAGCAGTTCTTC.

The chain carries TRBV18 and TRBJ1-4, with D perhaps TRBD1 (5 bases). Germline lookup yields CDR1 KGHSH and CDR2 LQKENI. V lost 6 bases to trimming and J lost 0 bases, with 8 bases between them. The CDR3 contains 14 residues. CDR3 coding DNA: TGTGCCAGCTCGCAGGGTCCAACTAATGAAAAACTGTTTTTT. Its translation: CASSQGPTNEKLFF.

The chain couples TRBV28 to TRBJ1-1; 8 positions agree with TRBD1. Per the germline V gene, CDR1 is MDHEN and CDR2 is SYDVKM. The CDR3 is 15 residues long. Trimming removed 4 bases from V and 0 bases from J; junction bases left unmatched: 4. CDR3 bases: TGTGCCAGCAGTTCGACAGGGGAGGTGAACACTGAAGCTTTCTTT. This encodes CASSSTGEVNTEAFF.

This clone was counted a single time. This chain links TRBV27 with TRBJ1-4; 8 nucleotides agree with TRBD1. Unmatched junction bases numbered 5, after V lost 7 bases and J lost 7 bases. The germline V gene encodes CDR1 MNHEY and CDR2 SMNVEV (reference sequence). This CDR3 has 13 amino acids. The CDR3 nucleotides read TGTGCCAGCAAGACAGGGGCTCCTGAAAAACTGTTTTTT. Its translation: CASKTGAPEKLFF.

V is TRBV5-1 and J is TRBJ2-7, with 7 bases matching TRBD2. The CDR3 covers 15 residues. Trimming removed 2 bases from V and 4 bases from J; junction bases left unmatched: 9. The germline gives CDR1 SGHRS, CDR2 YFSETQ. CDR3 protein: CASSLSGGEGYEQYF. The CDR3, as DNA: TGCGCCAGCAGCTTAAGTGGAGGGGAGGGGTACGAGCAGTACTTC.